This T cell receptor beta chain emerged from a study of blood T cell repertoires in COVID-19. Looking at the study overall: Whether acute or convalescent, the COVID-19 samples came from the United States, Italy and Spain. Sources were T cells, B-cell-depleted T cells, or PBMCs; the material itself was cDNA or gDNA.

This CDR3 is built from 17 residues. Germline values: CDR1 MNHEY, CDR2 SMNVEV (reference sequence). V lost 4 bases and J 0 bases, leaving 13 bases between the germline ends. In the original workflow: From reference gene primer amplification, estimates of nucleated cell counts were derived. Clones were read by immunoSEQ multiplex PCR, and TCRdb kept only the in-frame ones, dropping some. V and J calls and clone size are copied from that table; D and trimming were computed from the DNA. The sample includes fewer than 90,000 clones, roughly 86% seen only once; the top ten take 4.5% to 5.5%. The genes are TRBV27 and TRBJ1-6, with D possibly being TRBD1 (6 bases). This clonotype was sampled from a man aged 45-65 years with active or convalescent COVID-19. The specimen was peripheral blood. CDR3 sequence: CASSWTDPSSYNSPLHF. CDR3 DNA: TGTGCCAGCAGTTGGACAGACCCTAGCTCCTATAATTCACCCCTCCACTTT.